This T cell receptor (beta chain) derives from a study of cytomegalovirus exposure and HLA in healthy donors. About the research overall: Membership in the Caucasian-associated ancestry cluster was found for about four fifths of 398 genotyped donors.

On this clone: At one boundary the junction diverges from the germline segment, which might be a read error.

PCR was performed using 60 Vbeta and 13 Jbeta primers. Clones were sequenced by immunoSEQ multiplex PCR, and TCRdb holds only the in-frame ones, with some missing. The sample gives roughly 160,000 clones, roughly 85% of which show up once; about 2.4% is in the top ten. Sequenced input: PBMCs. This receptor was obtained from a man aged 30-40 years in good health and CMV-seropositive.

CDR3 in DNA: TGTTCCAGCAGCCCCTTTGAGGATAACTATGGCTACACCTTC. Translating it yields CSSSPFEDNYGYTF. The genes are TRBV7-9 and TRBJ1-2, with no clear D. The CDR3 spans 14 residues. Germline V gene lookup returns CDR1 SEHNR and CDR2 FQNEAQ (reference sequence).